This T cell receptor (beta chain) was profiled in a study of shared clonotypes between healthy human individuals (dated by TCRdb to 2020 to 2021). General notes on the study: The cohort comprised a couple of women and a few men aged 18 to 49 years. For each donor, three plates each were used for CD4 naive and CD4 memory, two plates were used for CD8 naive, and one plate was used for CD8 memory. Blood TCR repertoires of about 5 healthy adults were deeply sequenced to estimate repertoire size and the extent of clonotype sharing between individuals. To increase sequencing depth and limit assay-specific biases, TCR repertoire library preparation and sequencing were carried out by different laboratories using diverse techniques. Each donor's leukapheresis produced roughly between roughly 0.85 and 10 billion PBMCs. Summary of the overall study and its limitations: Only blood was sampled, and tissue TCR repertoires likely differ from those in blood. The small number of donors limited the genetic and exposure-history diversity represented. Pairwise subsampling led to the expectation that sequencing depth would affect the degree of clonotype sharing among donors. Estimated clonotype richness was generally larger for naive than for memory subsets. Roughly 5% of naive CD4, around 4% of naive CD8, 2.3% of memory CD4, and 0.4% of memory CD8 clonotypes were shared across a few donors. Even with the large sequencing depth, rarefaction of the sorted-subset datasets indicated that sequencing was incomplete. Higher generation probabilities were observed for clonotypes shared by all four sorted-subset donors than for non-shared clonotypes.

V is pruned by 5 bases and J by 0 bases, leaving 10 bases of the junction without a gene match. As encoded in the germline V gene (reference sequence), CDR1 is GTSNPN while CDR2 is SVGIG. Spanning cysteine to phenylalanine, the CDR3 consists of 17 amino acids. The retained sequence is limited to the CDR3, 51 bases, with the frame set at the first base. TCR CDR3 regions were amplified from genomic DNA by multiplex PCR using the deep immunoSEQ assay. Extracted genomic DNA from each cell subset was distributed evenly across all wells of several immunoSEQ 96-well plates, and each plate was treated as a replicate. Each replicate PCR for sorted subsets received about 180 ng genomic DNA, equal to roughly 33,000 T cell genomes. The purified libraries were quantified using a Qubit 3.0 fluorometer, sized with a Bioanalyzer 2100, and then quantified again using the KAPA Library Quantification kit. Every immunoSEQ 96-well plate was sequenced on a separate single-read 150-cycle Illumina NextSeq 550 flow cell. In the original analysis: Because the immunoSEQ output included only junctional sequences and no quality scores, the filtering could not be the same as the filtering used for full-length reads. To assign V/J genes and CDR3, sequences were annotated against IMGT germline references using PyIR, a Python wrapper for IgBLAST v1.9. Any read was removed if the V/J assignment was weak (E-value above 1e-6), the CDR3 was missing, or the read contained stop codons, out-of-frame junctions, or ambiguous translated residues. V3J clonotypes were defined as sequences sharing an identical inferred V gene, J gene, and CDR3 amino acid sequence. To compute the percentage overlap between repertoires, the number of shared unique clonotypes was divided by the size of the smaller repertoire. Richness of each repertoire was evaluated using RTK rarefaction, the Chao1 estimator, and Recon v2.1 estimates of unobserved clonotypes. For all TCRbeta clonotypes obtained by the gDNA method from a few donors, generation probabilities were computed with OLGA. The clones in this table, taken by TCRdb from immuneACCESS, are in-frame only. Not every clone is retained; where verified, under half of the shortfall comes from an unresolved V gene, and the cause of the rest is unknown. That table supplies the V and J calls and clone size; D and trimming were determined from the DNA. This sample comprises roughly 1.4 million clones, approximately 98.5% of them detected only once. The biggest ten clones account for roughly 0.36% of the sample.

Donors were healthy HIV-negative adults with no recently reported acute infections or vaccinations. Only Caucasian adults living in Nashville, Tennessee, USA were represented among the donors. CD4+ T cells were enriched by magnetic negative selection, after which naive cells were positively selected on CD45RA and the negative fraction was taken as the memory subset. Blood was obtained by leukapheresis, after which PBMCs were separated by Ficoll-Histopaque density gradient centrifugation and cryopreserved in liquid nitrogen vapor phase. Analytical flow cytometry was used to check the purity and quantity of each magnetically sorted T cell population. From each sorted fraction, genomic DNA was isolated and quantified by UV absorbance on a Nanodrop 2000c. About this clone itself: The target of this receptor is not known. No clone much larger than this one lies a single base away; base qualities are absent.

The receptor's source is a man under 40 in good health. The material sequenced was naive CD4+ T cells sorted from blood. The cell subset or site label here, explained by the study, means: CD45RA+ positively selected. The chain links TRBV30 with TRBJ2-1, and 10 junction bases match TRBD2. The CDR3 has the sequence CAWSSGTSDYSYNEQFF. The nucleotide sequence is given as TGTGCCTGGTCTTCCGGGACTAGCGATTACTCCTACAATGAGCAGTTCTTC. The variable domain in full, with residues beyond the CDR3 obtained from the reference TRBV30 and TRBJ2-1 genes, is SQTIHQWPATLVQPVGSPLSLECTVEGTSNPNLYWYRQAAGRGLQLLFYSVGIGQISSEVPQNLSASRPQDRQFILSSKKLLLSDSGFYLCAWSSGTSDYSYNEQFFGPGTRLTVL.